Below, 31 T cell receptor beta chains from the same sample are listed, as sequenced in a study of CD8+ T cells in alopecia areata (dated by TCRdb to 2017 to 2018). Receptors were amplified or captured by the immunoSEQ multiplex PCR assay. RNA was extracted from all samples and reverse transcribed into cDNA as template for TCR sequencing. The source is immuneACCESS, and TCRdb retained only in-frame sequences with V and J called. Part of the clones is not carried over; for the studies checked, unresolved V genes explain less than half of this, and the remainder is unexplained. For this sample the table gives 170,000 or so clones, of which 55% to 75% were detected only once. The ten largest clones add up to approximately 0.91% of the sample. According to the study, the label for this sample's time point signals: more than 3 weeks on oral tofacitinib. Read against the paper, the sample's treatment or condition label means: oral pan-JAK inhibitor, 5-10 mg twice daily.

The input for sequencing was CD4+ T cells sorted from blood, taken at week 4, from a patient treated with tofacitinib. Receptors were obtained from a human donor with alopecia areata.

The J gene is TRBJ2-2, the V gene TRBV29-1, with 7 bases that match TRBD1. V shed 5 bases, J shed 2 bases, and the junction held 2 bases outside the gene matches. This CDR3 has 13 residues. Germline V gives CDR1 SQVTM, CDR2 ANQGSEA. CDR3 region: CSVNRGNTGELFF. CDR3 nucleotide sequence: TGCAGCGTTAACAGGGGTAACACCGGGGAGCTGTTTTTT.

The rearrangement links TRBV19 to TRBJ1-1; D is perhaps TRBD1 (5 bases). The CDR3 runs to 13 residues. Germline values: CDR1 LNHDA, CDR2 SQIVND (reference sequence). V was cut by 0 bases and J by 5 bases, with 7 bases left in between. Here the CDR3 DNA reads TGTGCCAGTAGTATAGAATGGGGGACTGAAGCTTTCTTT. Protein sequence: CASSIEWGTEAFF.

The chain joins TRBV7-9 to TRBJ2-5, with D hard to call. Trimming removed 3 bases from V and 1 base from J, with 9 bases in between. Germline CDR1 is SEHNR and CDR2 is FQNEAQ (reference sequence). CDR3 length equals 14 residues. The CDR3 DNA follows: TGTGCCAGCAGCTTGCTGGGTTCCCAAGAGACCCAGTACTTC. Amino acids: CASSLLGSQETQYF.

This clone was seen more than once but under ten times. The chain has TRBV6-5 and TRBJ2-1, with D possibly matching TRBD1 (6 bases). Germline-derived CDR1 and CDR2 are MNHEY and SVGAGI. Trimming stripped 5 bases from V and 8 bases from J, with 7 bases between. The CDR3 has 11 residues. CDR3 in amino acids: CASSQGYEQFF. In DNA, the CDR3 is TGTGCCAGCAGTCAGGGGTATGAGCAGTTCTTC.

This clone appeared a single time. The gene calls are TRBV29-1 and TRBJ2-3; D gene unclear. The CDR3 has 11 residues. V was clipped by 6 bases and J by 6 bases, with 10 bases between them. In germline, CDR1 is SQVTM, CDR2 ANQGSEA. For the CDR3, the DNA is TGCAGCGTCAATATCGTGGATACGCAGTATTTT. This sequence encodes CSVNIVDTQYF.

This chain connects TRBV15 to TRBJ2-5, with D perhaps TRBD1 (6 bases). The CDR3 contains 15 residues. The germline V and J ends were trimmed by 1 base and 5 bases, with 14 bases remaining between them. Germline values: CDR1 LNHNV, CDR2 YYDKDF (reference sequence). CDR3 sequence (DNA): TGTGCCACCAGCAGAGGTGGACAGCGTGGGGAGACCCAGTACTTC. It specifies CATSRGGQRGETQYF.

The V call is TRBV30, the J call TRBJ1-2, with D possibly being TRBD1 (6 bases). Trimming took off 4 bases at V and 8 bases at J, with 14 bases between the two ends. The CDR3 loop spans 12 amino acids. The germline CDR1 and CDR2 sequences are GTSNPN and SVGIG (reference sequence). The CDR3 reads CAWNRDTWGYTF. Written as DNA, the CDR3 is TGTGCCTGGAACCGGGACACGTGGGGCTACACCTTC.

By share, this clone counts as medium-sized. V is TRBV2 and J is TRBJ2-6, with D unresolved. The ends were cut back, 6 bases at V and 0 bases at J, with 9 bases in the middle. The CDR3 runs 15 residues. Looked up from germline, CDR1 is SNHLY and CDR2 is FYNNEI. CDR3: CASSGRLSGANVLTF. The CDR3 bases are TGTGCCAGCAGCGGACGGCTCTCTGGGGCCAACGTCCTGACTTTC.

This clone was picked up a small number of times. The chain carries TRBV29-1 and TRBJ1-1; possibly TRBD1 for D (5 bases). Germline-derived CDR1 and CDR2 are SQVTM and ANQGSEA. V lost 5 bases, J lost 10 bases, and 11 bases lay in between. The CDR3 contains 10 residues. CDR3 coding DNA: TGCAGCGTTCTAGGGCAGGGAGCTTTCTTT. Translated: CSVLGQGAFF.

The V call is TRBV30, the J call TRBJ2-7; D is perhaps TRBD1 (5 bases). This CDR3 is 11 amino acids long. The V end lost 5 bases, the J end lost 2 bases, and 7 bases lay between the germline ends. Germline CDR1 is GTSNPN and CDR2 is SVGIG (reference sequence). CDR3: CAWRQTYEQYF. CDR3 nucleotide sequence: TGTGCCTGGCGACAGACCTACGAGCAGTACTTC.

CDR3 sequence (DNA): TGTGCCAGTGGGCAAGGGGCAGGTAACGAGCAGTACTTC. Translating it yields CASGQGAGNEQYF. V gene TRBV19 combines with J gene TRBJ2-7; weak D call: TRBD1 (5 bases). V was trimmed by 8 bases and J by 5 bases, leaving 16 bases between them. CDR1 and CDR2 (germline): LNHDA, SQIVND (reference sequence). There are 13 residues in the CDR3. Together with reference TRBV19 and TRBJ2-7, the CDR3 gives the full variable domain: DGGITQSPKYLFRKEGQNVTLSCEQNLNHDAMYWYRQDPGQGLRLIYYSQIVNDFQKGDIAEGYSVSREKKESFPLTVTSAQKNPTAFYLCASGQGAGNEQYFGPGTRLTVT.

V and J are TRBV15 and TRBJ1-5; D gene uncertain. The germline V gene encodes CDR1 LNHNV and CDR2 YYDKDF (reference sequence). This CDR3 contains 13 residues. The V and J ends lost 8 bases and 2 bases respectively, with 10 bases between them. The DNA for the CDR3 is TGTGCCACCGACAAGGGAGGCAATCAGCCCCAGCATTTT. This codes for CATDKGGNQPQHF. Combining the CDR3 with reference TRBV15 and TRBJ1-5 gives the whole variable domain DAMVIQNPRYQVTQFGKPVTLSCSQTLNHNVMYWYQQKSSQAPKLLFHYYDKDFNNEADTPDNFQSRRPNTSFCFLDIRSPGLGDTAMYLCATDKGGNQPQHFGDGTRLSIL.

The chain couples TRBV23-1 to TRBJ2-7; no reliable D call. TRBV23-1 is noted as an ORF with a role that remains uncertain. The CDR3 loop spans 14 amino acids. V gave up 8 bases and J gave up 0 bases, with 14 bases separating them. The CDR3 spells CASASAPSSYEQYF. The CDR3 DNA follows: TGCGCCAGCGCATCCGCCCCCAGCTCCTACGAGCAGTACTTC.

The V gene is TRBV11-2, the J gene TRBJ2-4, with D possibly matching TRBD2 (5 bases). This CDR3 spans 17 amino acids. Germline V gives CDR1 SGHAT, CDR2 FQNNGV. V lost 5 bases to trimming and J lost 0 bases, with 17 bases between them. In DNA, the CDR3 is TGTGCCAGCAGCCAAATTCGGGGTGTACTAGCCAAAAACATTCAGTACTTC. This encodes CASSQIRGVLAKNIQYF.

CDR3 coding DNA: TGTGCCAGCAGCCCGGGTAGCGGGGGGGCCGAGACCCAGTACTTC. Its translation is CASSPGSGGAETQYF. The rearrangement uses TRBV5-4 and TRBJ2-5, with TRBD2 matching over 11 bases. Trimming cost V 4 bases and J 5 bases; bases outside gene matches: 7. Germline CDR1 and CDR2: SGHNT and YYREEE (reference sequence). The CDR3 has 15 amino acids.

This rearrangement joins TRBV5-1 to TRBJ2-3, with 7 bases lining up with TRBD2. The germline CDR1 and CDR2 sequences are SGHRS and YFSETQ. The CDR3 consists of 15 residues. The ends lost 2 bases at V and 0 bases at J; junction bases unmatched: 3. CDR3 amino acids: CASSLAGKSTDTQYF. The CDR3 DNA reads as TGCGCCAGCAGCTTAGCGGGGAAGAGCACAGATACGCAGTATTTT.

The CDR3 loop is CAWKRTGNSPLHF. In nucleotides, the CDR3 is TGTGCCTGGAAAAGGACCGGCAATTCACCCCTCCACTTT. The chain couples TRBV30 to TRBJ1-6; D uncertain. Germline CDR1 GTSNPN, CDR2 SVGIG (reference sequence). V dropped 4 bases and J dropped 7 bases, with 11 bases sitting between them. The CDR3 is 13 residues long.

This chain connects TRBV5-6 to TRBJ2-5; either TRBD1 or TRBD2 may supply D (5 bases each). The V end was cut by 4 bases, the J end by 5 bases, with 12 bases between. The length of the CDR3 is 13 residues. Germline assignment: CDR1 SGHDT and CDR2 YYEEEE. The CDR3 loop is CASSITRQETQYF. DNA of the CDR3: TGTGCCAGCAGCATCACTAGACAGGAGACCCAGTACTTC.

The chain recombines TRBV25-1 with TRBJ2-5; tentative D call: TRBD2 (6 bases). The germline V gene has CDR1 MGHDK and CDR2 SYGVNS. CDR3 length: 13 amino acids. V dropped 7 bases and J dropped 5 bases, with 14 bases sitting between them. The CDR3 coding sequence is TGTGCCAGCAATCCTAGCGATTCGGAGACCCAGTACTTC. Translating it yields CASNPSDSETQYF.

Only one count was recorded for this clone. The chain couples TRBV4-2 to TRBJ1-1; D not resolved. V dropped 1 base and J dropped 0 bases, with 12 bases sitting between them. Germline-derived CDR1 and CDR2 are LGHNA and YNFKEQ. CDR3 length: 16 residues. CDR3: CASSQGSPFLNTEAFF. CDR3 in DNA: TGTGCCAGCAGCCAAGGGAGTCCGTTCTTGAACACTGAAGCTTTCTTT.

This chain joins TRBV7-8 and TRBJ2-3, with TRBD2 identical over 13 bases. This CDR3 has 16 amino acids. Per germline, CDR1 SGHVS and CDR2 FQNEAQ. Losses at the gene ends were 5 bases for V and 2 bases for J; bases not matched to a gene: 4. CDR3 DNA sequence: TGTGCCAGCAGCCCGACTAGCGGGGGGCCCACAGATACGCAGTATTTT. Amino acid sequence: CASSPTSGGPTDTQYF.

The V and J genes are TRBV5-5 and TRBJ2-7; 11 bases map to TRBD1. This CDR3 is 13 amino acids long. Germline loops: CDR1 SGHKS, CDR2 YYEKEE (reference sequence). V trimming: 4 bases; J trimming: 6 bases; junction bases outside the gene matches: 3. In DNA form, the CDR3 reads TGTGCCAGCAGCACCGGGACAGGGGGCGAGCAGTACTTC. Its translation is CASSTGTGGEQYF.

This sequence joins TRBV29-1 and TRBJ2-1; 10 bases are shared with TRBD2. With V trimmed by 7 bases and J by 9 bases, 9 bases remained unmatched. The CDR3 contains 13 residues. Germline loops: CDR1 SQVTM, CDR2 ANQGSEA. In DNA, the CDR3 is TGCAGCGCCGTAGCGGGGGGCCTCCCTGAGCAGTTCTTC. Amino acids: CSAVAGGLPEQFF.

This clone was counted a few times. This chain links TRBV30 with TRBJ2-7; 10 bases agree with TRBD2. The ends lost 8 bases at V and 9 bases at J; junction bases unmatched: 19. CDR1 is GTSNPN, CDR2 SVGIG, per germline (reference sequence). This CDR3 spans 15 amino acids. The DNA for the CDR3 is TGTGCCGTCCCAGGCCCTAGCGGGGGCCTCGGGGGGCAGTACTTC. Encoded protein: CAVPGPSGGLGGQYF.

The rearrangement links TRBV18 to TRBJ2-5, with D perhaps TRBD2 (5 bases). CDR3 length equals 14 residues. Trimming pared 3 bases from V and 5 bases from J, leaving 13 bases between. In germline, CDR1 is KGHSH, CDR2 LQKENI. Here the CDR3 DNA reads TGTGCCAGCTCACCTGCTGGAGGCGAGGAGACCCAGTACTTC. Amino acid sequence: CASSPAGGEETQYF.

The chain couples TRBV30 to TRBJ1-2; no definite D call. Trimming cost V 0 bases and J 7 bases, with 9 bases left between them. CDR1 and CDR2 from the germline V gene are GTSNPN and SVGIG (reference sequence). The CDR3 runs 12 residues. CDR3 sequence: CAWSVPRSGYTF. The CDR3 DNA reads TGTGCCTGGAGTGTTCCCAGGAGTGGCTACACCTTC.

CDR3: CSAQQGAKTEAFF. The DNA of the CDR3 is TGCAGCGCCCAACAGGGGGCGAAAACTGAAGCTTTCTTT. This chain joins TRBV29-1 and TRBJ1-1; TRBD1 agrees at 9 bases. The junction had 8 bases not matched to a gene; V was cut back by 7 bases and J by 5 bases. The CDR3 is made up of 13 amino acids. Germline V CDR1 and CDR2: SQVTM, ANQGSEA.

This clone was picked up a small number of times. The chain recombines TRBV13 with TRBJ2-5, with D tentatively TRBD2 (6 bases). Germline CDR1 reads PRHDT; CDR2 reads FYEKMQ (reference sequence). This CDR3 has 15 residues. Trimming stripped 1 base from V and 3 bases from J, with 12 bases between. CDR3 amino acids: CASSLAWEEKETQYF. The CDR3 DNA follows: TGTGCCAGCAGCTTAGCCTGGGAGGAGAAAGAGACCCAGTACTTC.

The rearrangement joins TRBV30 to TRBJ1-2; weak D call: TRBD1 (5 bases). Germline lookup yields CDR1 GTSNPN and CDR2 SVGIG (reference sequence). V was cut by 5 bases and J by 5 bases, with 15 bases left in between. The CDR3 sequence is 13 residues long. The CDR3 coding sequence is TGTGCCTGGGATCATACGGGGCTTTATGGCTACACCTTC. Translated: CAWDHTGLYGYTF.

The V call is TRBV5-1, the J call TRBJ2-7; 11 bases map to TRBD1. Germline loops: CDR1 SGHRS, CDR2 YFSETQ. The CDR3 sequence is 15 residues long. The V and J ends lost 3 bases and 2 bases, in that order; junction bases with no gene match: 4. CDR3 sequence (DNA): TGCGCCAGCAGCTCGGGACAGGGGGGCCCCTACGAGCAGTACTTC. As protein: CASSSGQGGPYEQYF.

Written as DNA, the CDR3 is TGTGCCAGCAGTTCCTACGGGGGCCTGAAAGGCTACACCTTC. Its protein is CASSSYGGLKGYTF. The chain carries TRBV25-1 and TRBJ1-2, with D maybe TRBD1 (6 bases). This CDR3 is 14 amino acids long. Germline-derived CDR1 and CDR2 are MGHDK and SYGVNS. V lost 5 bases and J lost 8, with 18 bases in between.